This is a list of T cell receptor beta chains from one sample in a study of blood T cell repertoires in COVID-19. Method: immunoSEQ multiplex PCR; TCRdb's copy keeps in-frame clones and lacks some. The sample shows 150,000 to 200,000 clones, over 75% of them seen only once. Sequenced material: PBMCs or T cells enriched from blood (not recorded which). The receptors were sampled from a human donor with acute COVID-19. The donor label of this sample is uncertain. Each CDR3 is given with its conserved first and last residue. The D gene is left open where the match is weak. Clone size is shown for a subset of rows, as once, few, many or a class of expanded clone.

cdr3_nt: TGTGCCAGCAACTTACACGGGTCAGGCACAGATACGCAGTATTTT
cdr3_aa: CASNLHGSGTDTQYF
v_call: TRBV7-2
d_call: .
j_call: TRBJ2-3
clone_size: .

cdr3_nt: TGTGCCTGCCGTAGCGGGGGATCAGATACGCAGTATTTT
cdr3_aa: CACRSGGSDTQYF
v_call: TRBV6-5
d_call: TRBD2
j_call: TRBJ2-3
clone_size: few

cdr3_nt: TGTGCCAGCAGGAAAACCGGGACAGGGGGTCTAGAGACCCAGTACTTC
cdr3_aa: CASRKTGTGGLETQYF
v_call: TRBV6-6
d_call: TRBD1
j_call: TRBJ2-5
clone_size: .

cdr3_nt: TGTGCCATCAGTGAAGGGTTCCCGGGACAGGGATCCTCTGGGGCCAACGTCCTGACTTTC
cdr3_aa: CAISEGFPGQGSSGANVLTF
v_call: TRBV10-3
d_call: TRBD1
j_call: TRBJ2-6
clone_size: .

cdr3_nt: TGTGCCAGCAGCTCACCGGGAGGGGGCAACTATGGCTACACCTTC
cdr3_aa: CASSSPGGGNYGYTF
v_call: TRBV21-1
d_call: .
j_call: TRBJ1-2
clone_size: .

cdr3_nt: TGTGCCAGCAGTTTAACGCGTAACTATGGCTACACCTTC
cdr3_aa: CASSLTRNYGYTF
v_call: TRBV12-3/TRBV12-4
d_call: .
j_call: TRBJ1-2
clone_size: once

cdr3_nt: TGTGGCCTGGACAAGAGCTCTGGAAACACCATATATTTT
cdr3_aa: CGLDKSSGNTIYF
v_call: TRBV30
d_call: .
j_call: TRBJ1-3
clone_size: .

cdr3_nt: TGTGCCGCTAGCCGGTCGGGTTGGGCTGAAGCTTTCTTT
cdr3_aa: CAASRSGWAEAFF
v_call: TRBV5-4
d_call: .
j_call: TRBJ1-1
clone_size: .

cdr3_nt: TGTGCCATCAGTGAGCGCGTGAACACTGAAGCTTTCTTT
cdr3_aa: CAISERVNTEAFF
v_call: TRBV10-3
d_call: .
j_call: TRBJ1-1
clone_size: .

cdr3_nt: TGTGCCATCAGGGGGACAGGCTCTCAAGAGACCCAGTACTTC
cdr3_aa: CAIRGTGSQETQYF
v_call: TRBV10-3
d_call: TRBD1
j_call: TRBJ2-5
clone_size: .

cdr3_nt: TGTGCCAGCAGCTTAGCGCCGGGACTCCTCACAGATACGCAGTATTTT
cdr3_aa: CASSLAPGLLTDTQYF
v_call: TRBV7-2
d_call: .
j_call: TRBJ2-3
clone_size: few

cdr3_nt: TGTGCCAGCAGCCCCGGCCACGGAGCTGGGGCCAACGTCCTGACTTTC
cdr3_aa: CASSPGHGAGANVLTF
v_call: TRBV5-4
d_call: .
j_call: TRBJ2-6
clone_size: .

cdr3_nt: TGTGCCAGCAGCCCACAGGGGACGGGGGGAAACACCATATATTTT
cdr3_aa: CASSPQGTGGNTIYF
v_call: TRBV13
d_call: TRBD1
j_call: TRBJ1-3
clone_size: .

cdr3_nt: TGTGCCAGTAGTGACAGGGATAATCAGCCCCAGCATTTT
cdr3_aa: CASSDRDNQPQHF
v_call: TRBV19
d_call: TRBD1
j_call: TRBJ1-5
clone_size: .

cdr3_nt: TGTGCCACCAGTGACCCCCTTGGTAGCGGGGGGGAAGAGACCCAGTACTTC
cdr3_aa: CATSDPLGSGGEETQYF
v_call: TRBV24-1
d_call: TRBD2
j_call: TRBJ2-5
clone_size: .

cdr3_nt: TGCGCCAGCAGCCAAGACGCGCTGAACACTGAAGCTTTCTTT
cdr3_aa: CASSQDALNTEAFF
v_call: TRBV4-3
d_call: .
j_call: TRBJ1-1
clone_size: .

cdr3_nt: TGCAGCGTTGCTCAGGGCCAAGAGACCCAGTACTTC
cdr3_aa: CSVAQGQETQYF
v_call: TRBV29-1
d_call: .
j_call: TRBJ2-5
clone_size: once

cdr3_nt: TGTGCCAGCAGCTTAGATATTAGGACTGAACTCGAGCAGTACTTC
cdr3_aa: CASSLDIRTELEQYF
v_call: TRBV7-9
d_call: .
j_call: TRBJ2-7
clone_size: few

cdr3_nt: TGTGCCACCAGCAGAGATCTACAGCAAATTAACTATGGCTACACCTTC
cdr3_aa: CATSRDLQQINYGYTF
v_call: TRBV15
d_call: .
j_call: TRBJ1-2
clone_size: .

cdr3_nt: TGTGCCAGCGGGTTCTTAGCGGGGTATGGGGGAGGCGAGCAGTACTTC
cdr3_aa: CASGFLAGYGGGEQYF
v_call: TRBV2
d_call: TRBD2
j_call: TRBJ2-7
clone_size: few

cdr3_nt: TGTGCCATCAGTCCCGGGACAGGGGGAGAGACCCAGTACTTC
cdr3_aa: CAISPGTGGETQYF
v_call: TRBV10-3
d_call: TRBD1
j_call: TRBJ2-5
clone_size: .

cdr3_nt: TGTGCCAGTAGTAACAGGGTAAATGAAAAACTGTTTTTT
cdr3_aa: CASSNRVNEKLFF
v_call: TRBV19
d_call: .
j_call: TRBJ1-4
clone_size: once

cdr3_nt: TGTGCCACCAGTGCCAACCTAGCGGGGGGTCCTTACAGCAATGAGCAGTTCTTC
cdr3_aa: CATSANLAGGPYSNEQFF
v_call: TRBV24-1
d_call: TRBD2
j_call: TRBJ2-1
clone_size: .

cdr3_nt: TGTGCCAGCAGCTTACGGCGGGGGGGCACCGGGGAGCTGTTTTTT
cdr3_aa: CASSLRRGGTGELFF
v_call: TRBV7-9
d_call: TRBD2
j_call: TRBJ2-2
clone_size: .

cdr3_nt: TGTGCCAGCAGCCAAGTTGGTCAGGGGAAGCCCCAGCATTTT
cdr3_aa: CASSQVGQGKPQHF
v_call: TRBV3-1/TRBV3-2
d_call: .
j_call: TRBJ1-5
clone_size: .

cdr3_nt: TGTGCCAGCAGCTTTTCGGGGAGCTCCTACGAGCAGTACTTC
cdr3_aa: CASSFSGSSYEQYF
v_call: TRBV7-3
d_call: .
j_call: TRBJ2-7
clone_size: .

cdr3_nt: TGTGCCAGCAGTTACAGGGAGAATAATTCACCCCTCCACTTT
cdr3_aa: CASSYRENNSPLHF
v_call: TRBV3-1/TRBV3-2
d_call: .
j_call: TRBJ1-6
clone_size: few

cdr3_nt: TGTGCCACCTGGGGGGGTTCAGGAAACACCATATATTTT
cdr3_aa: CATWGGSGNTIYF
v_call: TRBV3-1/TRBV3-2
d_call: .
j_call: TRBJ1-3
clone_size: .

cdr3_nt: TGTGCCAGCAGTGAAGCTAGCGGGGGGGCCAATGAGCAGTTCTTC
cdr3_aa: CASSEASGGANEQFF
v_call: TRBV6-1
d_call: TRBD2
j_call: TRBJ2-1
clone_size: .

cdr3_nt: TGTGCCAGCAGCCAAGTCGGGGGGCTTGAAACTGAAGCTTTCTTT
cdr3_aa: CASSQVGGLETEAFF
v_call: TRBV4-2
d_call: .
j_call: TRBJ1-1
clone_size: few

cdr3_nt: TGTGCCAGCAGCCCCACTAGCACCCACAATGAGCAGTTCTTC
cdr3_aa: CASSPTSTHNEQFF
v_call: TRBV5-5
d_call: .
j_call: TRBJ2-1
clone_size: .

cdr3_nt: TGTGCCAGCAGCCAAGTTTATGGGCCGCCTTTGCCCCAGCATTTT
cdr3_aa: CASSQVYGPPLPQHF
v_call: TRBV3-1/TRBV3-2
d_call: .
j_call: TRBJ1-5
clone_size: .

cdr3_nt: TGTGCCACCAGCAGTCAAGGGGCCTACGAGCAGTACTTC
cdr3_aa: CATSSQGAYEQYF
v_call: TRBV15
d_call: .
j_call: TRBJ2-7
clone_size: .

cdr3_nt: TGTGCCAGCAGCCCCACAGGGAAGAACACTGAAGCTTTCTTT
cdr3_aa: CASSPTGKNTEAFF
v_call: TRBV7-9
d_call: .
j_call: TRBJ1-1
clone_size: .

cdr3_nt: TGCGCCAGCAGCCAAGATCCACAGGGAAACTATGGCTACACCTTC
cdr3_aa: CASSQDPQGNYGYTF
v_call: TRBV4-1
d_call: .
j_call: TRBJ1-2
clone_size: .

cdr3_nt: TGCGCCAGCAGCTTGGGAGGGGAGGGTGCCCTCCACTTT
cdr3_aa: CASSLGGEGALHF
v_call: TRBV5-1
d_call: .
j_call: TRBJ1-6
clone_size: .

cdr3_nt: TGTGCCAGCAGCCGTACTAGCGGGGGGGGTACAGATACGCAGTATTTT
cdr3_aa: CASSRTSGGGTDTQYF
v_call: TRBV5-4
d_call: TRBD2
j_call: TRBJ2-3
clone_size: .

cdr3_nt: TGTGCCAGCAGCTTCCCGCAGGGTCAGCAGTACTTC
cdr3_aa: CASSFPQGQQYF
v_call: TRBV7-9
d_call: .
j_call: TRBJ2-7
clone_size: .

cdr3_nt: TGTGCCAGCAGCCCCCCCAGACAGGGAAATTTCGACAATGAGCAGTTCTTC
cdr3_aa: CASSPPRQGNFDNEQFF
v_call: TRBV6-2/TRBV6-3
d_call: TRBD1
j_call: TRBJ2-1
clone_size: .

cdr3_nt: TGTGCCAGCAGTGAATGGGGGACAGGGGCCCGTGAGCAGTACTTC
cdr3_aa: CASSEWGTGAREQYF
v_call: TRBV25-1
d_call: TRBD1
j_call: TRBJ2-7
clone_size: .

cdr3_nt: TGTGCCAGCAGCTTAGAGAGACTAGCGGGGGCGGGGTTTGATCGGTATTTT
cdr3_aa: CASSLERLAGAGFDRYF
v_call: TRBV7-2
d_call: TRBD2
j_call: TRBJ2-3
clone_size: .